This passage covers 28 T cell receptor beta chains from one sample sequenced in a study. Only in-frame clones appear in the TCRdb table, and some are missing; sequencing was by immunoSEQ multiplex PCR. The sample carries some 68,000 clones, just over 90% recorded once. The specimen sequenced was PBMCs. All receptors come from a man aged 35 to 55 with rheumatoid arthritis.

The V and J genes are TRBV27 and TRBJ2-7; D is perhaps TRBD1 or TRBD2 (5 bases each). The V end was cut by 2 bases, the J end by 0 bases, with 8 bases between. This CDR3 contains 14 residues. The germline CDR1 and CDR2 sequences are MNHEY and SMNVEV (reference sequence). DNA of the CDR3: TGTGCCAGCAGTTTAAGGGACGGCTCCTACGAGCAGTACTTC. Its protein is CASSLRDGSYEQYF.

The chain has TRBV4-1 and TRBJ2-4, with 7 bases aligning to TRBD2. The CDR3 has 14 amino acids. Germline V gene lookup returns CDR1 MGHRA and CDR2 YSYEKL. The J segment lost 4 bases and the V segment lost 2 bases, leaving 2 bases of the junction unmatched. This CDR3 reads CASSQPLAKNIQYF. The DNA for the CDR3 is TGCGCCAGCAGCCAACCACTAGCGAAAAACATTCAGTACTTC.

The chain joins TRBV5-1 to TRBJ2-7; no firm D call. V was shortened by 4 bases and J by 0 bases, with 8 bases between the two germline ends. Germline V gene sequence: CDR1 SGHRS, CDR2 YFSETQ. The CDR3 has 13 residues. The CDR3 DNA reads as TGCGCCAGCAGCCCCGGTAGCTCCTACGAGCAGTACTTC. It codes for CASSPGSSYEQYF.

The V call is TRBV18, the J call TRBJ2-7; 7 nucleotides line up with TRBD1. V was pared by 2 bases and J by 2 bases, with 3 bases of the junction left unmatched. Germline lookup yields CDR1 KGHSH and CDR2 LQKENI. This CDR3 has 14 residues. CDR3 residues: CASSPRGTAYEQYF. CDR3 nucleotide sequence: TGTGCCAGCTCACCAAGGGGGACAGCCTACGAGCAGTACTTC.

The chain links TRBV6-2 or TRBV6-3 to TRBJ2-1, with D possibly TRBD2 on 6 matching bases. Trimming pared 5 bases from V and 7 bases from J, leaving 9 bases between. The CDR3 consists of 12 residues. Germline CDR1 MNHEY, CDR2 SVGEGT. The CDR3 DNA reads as TGTGCCAGCAGTCCACTAGCAAATGAGCAGTTCTTC. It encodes CASSPLANEQFF.

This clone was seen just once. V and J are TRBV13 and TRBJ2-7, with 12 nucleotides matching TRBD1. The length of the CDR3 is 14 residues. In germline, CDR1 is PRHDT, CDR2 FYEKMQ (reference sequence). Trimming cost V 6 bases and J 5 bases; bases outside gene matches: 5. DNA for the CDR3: TGTGCCAGCAGACGGGACAGGGGGCTCGACGAGCAGTACTTC. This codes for CASRRDRGLDEQYF. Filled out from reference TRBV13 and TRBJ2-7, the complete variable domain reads AAGVIQSPRHLIKEKRETATLKCYPIPRHDTVYWYQQGPGQDPQFLISFYEKMQSDKGSIPDRFSAQQFSDYHSELNMSSLELGDSALYFCASRRDRGLDEQYFGPGTRLTVT.

DNA of the CDR3: TGTGCCAGCAGTCGTAGCGGGAGGATCGTCGTGTTAGATACGCAGTATTTT. Protein product: CASSRSGRIVVLDTQYF. J is TRBJ2-3 and V is TRBV6-2 or TRBV6-3, with 10 positions matching TRBD2. The CDR3 totals 17 residues. V dropped 5 bases and J dropped 5; count of bases not matched to a gene: 13. Germline assignment: CDR1 MNHEY and CDR2 SVGEGT.

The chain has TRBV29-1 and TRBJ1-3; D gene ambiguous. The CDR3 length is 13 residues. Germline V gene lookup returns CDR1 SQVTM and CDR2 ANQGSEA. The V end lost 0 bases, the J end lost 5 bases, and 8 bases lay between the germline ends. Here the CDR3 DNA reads TGCAGCGTTGAAGATGGCTATCGAAACACCATATATTTT. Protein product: CSVEDGYRNTIYF.

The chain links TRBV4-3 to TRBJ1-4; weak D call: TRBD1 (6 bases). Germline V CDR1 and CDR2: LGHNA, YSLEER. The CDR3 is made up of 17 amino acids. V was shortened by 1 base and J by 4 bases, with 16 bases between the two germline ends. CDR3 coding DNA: TGCGCCAGCAGCCAAGCCAATCGGGGGGGCCTTAATGAAAAACTGTTTTTT. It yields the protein CASSQANRGGLNEKLFF.

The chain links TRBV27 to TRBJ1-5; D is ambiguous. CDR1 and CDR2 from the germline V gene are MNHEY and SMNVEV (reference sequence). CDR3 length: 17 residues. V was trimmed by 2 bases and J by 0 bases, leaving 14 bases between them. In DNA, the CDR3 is TGTGCCAGCAGTTTAACGCGGGGAAGCTATAGCAATCAGCCCCAGCATTTT. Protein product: CASSLTRGSYSNQPQHF.

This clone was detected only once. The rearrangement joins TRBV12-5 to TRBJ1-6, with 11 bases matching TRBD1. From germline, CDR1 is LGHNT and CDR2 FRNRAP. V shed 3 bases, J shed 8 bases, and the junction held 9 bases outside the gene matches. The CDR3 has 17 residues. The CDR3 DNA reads TGTGCTAGTGGTTTATGGACAGGGGGCTTCTGGGATTCACCCCTCCACTTT. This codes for CASGLWTGGFWDSPLHF.

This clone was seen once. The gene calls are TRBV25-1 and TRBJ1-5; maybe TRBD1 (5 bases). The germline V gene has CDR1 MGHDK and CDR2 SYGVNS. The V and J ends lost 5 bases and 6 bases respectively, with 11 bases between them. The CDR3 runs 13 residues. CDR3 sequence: CASSYGGGQPQHF. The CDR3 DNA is TGTGCCAGCAGTTACGGGGGTGGTCAGCCCCAGCATTTT.

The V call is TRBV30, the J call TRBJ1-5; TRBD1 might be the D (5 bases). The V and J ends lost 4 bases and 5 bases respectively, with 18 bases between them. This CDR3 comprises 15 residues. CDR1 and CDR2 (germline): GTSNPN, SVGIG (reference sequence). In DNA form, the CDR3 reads TGTGCCTGGACGCCCCCCGGGGGAGGGGATCAGCCCCAGCATTTT. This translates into CAWTPPGGGDQPQHF.

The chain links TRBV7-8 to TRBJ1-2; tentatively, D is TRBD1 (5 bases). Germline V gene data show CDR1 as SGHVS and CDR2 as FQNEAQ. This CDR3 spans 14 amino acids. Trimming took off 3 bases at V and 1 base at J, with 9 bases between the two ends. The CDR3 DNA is TGTGCCAGCAGCTTGAGACAGAGTAACTATGGCTACACCTTC. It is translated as CASSLRQSNYGYTF.

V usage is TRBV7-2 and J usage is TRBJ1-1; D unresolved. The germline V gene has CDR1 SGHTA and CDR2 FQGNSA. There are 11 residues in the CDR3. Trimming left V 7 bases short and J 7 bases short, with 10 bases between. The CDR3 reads CASTVTSEAFF. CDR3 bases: TGTGCCAGCACCGTGACCAGTGAAGCTTTCTTT. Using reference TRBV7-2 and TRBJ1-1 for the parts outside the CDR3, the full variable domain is GAGVSQSPSNKVTEKGKDVELRCDPISGHTALYWYRQSLGQGLEFLIYFQGNSAPDKSGLPSDRFSAERTGGSVSTLTIQRTQQEDSAVYLCASTVTSEAFFGQGTRLTVV.

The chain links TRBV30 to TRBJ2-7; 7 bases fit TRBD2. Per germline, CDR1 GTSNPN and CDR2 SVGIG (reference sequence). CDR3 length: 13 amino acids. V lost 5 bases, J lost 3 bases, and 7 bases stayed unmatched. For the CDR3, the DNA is TGTGCCTGGGCCATGGGGGGGAGCTACGAGCAGTACTTC. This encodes CAWAMGGSYEQYF.

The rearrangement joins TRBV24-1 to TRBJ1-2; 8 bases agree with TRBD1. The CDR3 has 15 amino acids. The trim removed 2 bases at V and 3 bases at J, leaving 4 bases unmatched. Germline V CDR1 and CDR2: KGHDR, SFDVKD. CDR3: CATSDSPGGYYGYTF. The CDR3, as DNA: TGTGCCACCAGTGATTCCCCAGGGGGCTACTATGGCTACACCTTC.

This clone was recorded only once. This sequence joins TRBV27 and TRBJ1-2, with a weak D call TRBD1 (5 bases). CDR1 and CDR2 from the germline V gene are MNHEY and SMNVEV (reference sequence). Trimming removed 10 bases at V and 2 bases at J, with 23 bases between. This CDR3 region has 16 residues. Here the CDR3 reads CATRVVGGGKNYGYTF. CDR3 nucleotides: TGTGCCACCCGAGTCGTTGGGGGTGGAAAGAACTATGGCTACACCTTC.

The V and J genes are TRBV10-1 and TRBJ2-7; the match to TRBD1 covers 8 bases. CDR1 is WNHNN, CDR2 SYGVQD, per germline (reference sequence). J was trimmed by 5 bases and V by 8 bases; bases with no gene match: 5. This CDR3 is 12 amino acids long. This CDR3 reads CASGQGVDEQYF. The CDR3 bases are TGCGCCAGCGGACAGGGAGTGGACGAGCAGTACTTC.

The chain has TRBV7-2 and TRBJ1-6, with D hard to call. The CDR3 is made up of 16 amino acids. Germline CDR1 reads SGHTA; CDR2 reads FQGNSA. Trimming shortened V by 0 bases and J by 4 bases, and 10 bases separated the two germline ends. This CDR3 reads CASSLAGPTYNSPLHF. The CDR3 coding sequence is TGTGCCAGCAGCTTAGCAGGCCCCACATATAATTCACCCCTCCACTTT. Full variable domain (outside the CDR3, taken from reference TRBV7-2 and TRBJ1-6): GAGVSQSPSNKVTEKGKDVELRCDPISGHTALYWYRQSLGQGLEFLIYFQGNSAPDKSGLPSDRFSAERTGGSVSTLTIQRTQQEDSAVYLCASSLAGPTYNSPLHFGNGTRLTVT.

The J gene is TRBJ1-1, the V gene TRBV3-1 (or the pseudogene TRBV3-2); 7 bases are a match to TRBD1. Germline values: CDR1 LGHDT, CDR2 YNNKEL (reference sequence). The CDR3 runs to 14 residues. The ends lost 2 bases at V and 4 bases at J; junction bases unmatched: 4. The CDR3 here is CASSQTGDRTEAFF. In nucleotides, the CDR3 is TGTGCCAGCAGCCAAACAGGGGATCGCACTGAAGCTTTCTTT.

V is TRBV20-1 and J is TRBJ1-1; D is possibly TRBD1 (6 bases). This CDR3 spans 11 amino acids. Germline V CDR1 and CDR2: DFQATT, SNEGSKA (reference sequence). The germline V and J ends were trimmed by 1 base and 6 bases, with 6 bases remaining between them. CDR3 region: CSARGTAEAFF. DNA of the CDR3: TGCAGTGCTAGAGGGACAGCTGAAGCTTTCTTT.

The CDR3 region has the DNA TGTGCCAGCACCCTAATCACCGGGACGCGGAGAGATACGCAGTATTTT. Translation: CASTLITGTRRDTQYF. V is TRBV7-2 and J is TRBJ2-3, with D possibly being TRBD1 or TRBD2 (5 bases each). Germline CDR1 and CDR2: SGHTA and FQGNSA. The CDR3 is 16 amino acids. V shed 7 bases and J shed 5 bases, with 22 bases lying between them.

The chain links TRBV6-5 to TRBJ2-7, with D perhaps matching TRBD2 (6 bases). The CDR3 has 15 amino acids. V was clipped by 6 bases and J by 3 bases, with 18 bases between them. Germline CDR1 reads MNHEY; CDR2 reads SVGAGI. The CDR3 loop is CASRNRDRGFYEQYF. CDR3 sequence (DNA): TGTGCCAGCAGGAACCGGGACCGGGGGTTCTACGAGCAGTACTTC.

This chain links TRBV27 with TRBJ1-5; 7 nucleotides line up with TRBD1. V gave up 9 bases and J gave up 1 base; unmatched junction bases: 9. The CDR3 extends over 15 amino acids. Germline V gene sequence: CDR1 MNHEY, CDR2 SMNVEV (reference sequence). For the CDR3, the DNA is TGTGCCAGTTCTCCGACAGGGTCGAGCAATCAGCCCCAGCATTTT. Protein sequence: CASSPTGSSNQPQHF.

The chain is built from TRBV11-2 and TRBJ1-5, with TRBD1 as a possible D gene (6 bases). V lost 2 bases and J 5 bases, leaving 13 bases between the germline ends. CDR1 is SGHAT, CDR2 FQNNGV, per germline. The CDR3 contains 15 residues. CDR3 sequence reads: CASSLWGGTDQPQHF. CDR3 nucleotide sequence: TGTGCCAGCAGCTTATGGGGGGGCACAGATCAGCCCCAGCATTTT. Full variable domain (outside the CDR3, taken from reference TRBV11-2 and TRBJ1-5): EAGVAQSPRYKIIEKRQSVAFWCNPISGHATLYWYQQILGQGPKLLIQFQNNGVVDDSQLPKDRFSAERLKGVDSTLKIQPAKLEDSAVYLCASSLWGGTDQPQHFGDGTRLSIL.

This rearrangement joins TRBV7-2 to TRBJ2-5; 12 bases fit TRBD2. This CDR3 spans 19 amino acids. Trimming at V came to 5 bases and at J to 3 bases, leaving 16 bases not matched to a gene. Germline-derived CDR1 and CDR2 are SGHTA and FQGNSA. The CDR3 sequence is CASSPQGPSGRAGKETQYF. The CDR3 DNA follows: TGTGCCAGCAGCCCTCAAGGGCCTAGCGGGAGGGCCGGTAAAGAGACCCAGTACTTC.

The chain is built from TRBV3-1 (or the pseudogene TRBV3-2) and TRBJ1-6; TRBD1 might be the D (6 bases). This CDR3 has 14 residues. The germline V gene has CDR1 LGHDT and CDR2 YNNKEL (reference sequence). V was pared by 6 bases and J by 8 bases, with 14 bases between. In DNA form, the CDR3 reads TGTGCCAGCAGGACGACAGGAGGTGATTCACCCCTCCACTTT. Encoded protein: CASRTTGGDSPLHF.